The present entry profiles one T cell receptor beta chain with its context. Its antigen specificity is not known. Base quality data are lacking; no much larger clone is found one base away. These data belong to a study of control samples from healthy donors and cancer patients (dated by TCRdb to 2018 to 2020). Preparation of the library involved the immunoSEQ multiplex PCR assay. The table comes from immuneACCESS by way of TCRdb, which keeps in-frame sequences with V and J called. Part of the clones is missing from these tables; in studies checked, under half for an unresolved V gene and the rest for unknown reasons. This sample has some 22,000 clones in its table, and around 85% of those were observed once. The ten largest clones represent 38% of the sample. This clonotype was obtained from a man in his fifties or sixties with head and neck cancer. Sequenced input: PBMCs.

The DNA reads as follows: TGTGCCAGCAGCTTATTGACTAGCCCCGAGCAGTACTTC. It translates to CASSLLTSPEQYF. The rearrangement joined TRBV5-5 to TRBJ2-7, with 7 middle bases fitting TRBD2. The junction shows trimming of 2 bases on V and 6 bases on J, and the gene matches do not reach 5 bases of it. The germline V gene (reference sequence) provides CDR1 SGHKS and CDR2 YYEKEE. Taken from cysteine to phenylalanine, the CDR3 has 13 residues. Of the read, only the CDR3 DNA is kept; its 39 bases are in frame from base 1. This CDR3, with the reference TRBV5-5 and TRBJ2-7 proteins standing in past its ends, gives the full variable domain DAGVTQSPTHLIKTRGQQVTLRCSPISGHKSVSWYQQVLGQGPQFIFQYYEKEERGRGNFPDRFSARQFPNYSSELNVNALLLGDSALYLCASSLLTSPEQYFGPGTRLTVT.